This entry lists 30 T cell receptor beta chains sequenced from one sample in a study of radiation and T cells in renal cell carcinoma. Stated time point: blood 2 weeks post-SBRT. Sample treatment: 15 Gy SBRT to primary tumor, nephrectomy 4 weeks later. Data came from immunoSEQ multiplex PCR; TCRdb stores just in-frame clones and leaves some out. The sample contains 150,000 to 190,000 clones, around 90% of which appear only once. The sequences come from blood, collected from a patient whose treatment included radiotherapy and nephrectomy. The receptor set was obtained from a woman aged 45 to 65 with renal cell carcinoma.

The V gene is TRBV6-5, the J gene TRBJ1-1, with D maybe TRBD1 (5 bases). Germline V lookup: CDR1 MNHEY, CDR2 SVGAGI. V was pared by 7 bases and J by 1 base, with 10 bases between. This CDR3 has 13 residues. CDR3: CASTRGGNTEAFF. CDR3 in DNA: TGTGCCAGCACGCGGGGCGGGAACACTGAAGCTTTCTTT.

This chain links TRBV5-1 with TRBJ2-2; D gene uncertain. The CDR3 loop spans 18 amino acids. Looked up from germline, CDR1 is SGHRS and CDR2 is YFSETQ. Trimming stripped 0 bases from V and 2 bases from J, with 17 bases between. The CDR3 nucleotides read TGCGCCAGCAGCTTGGCCAATTTCCCGCAGGCCAACACCGGGGAGCTGTTTTTT. This gives the protein CASSLANFPQANTGELFF.

V is TRBV12-5 and J is TRBJ2-1; 7 positions match TRBD2. Germline V gives CDR1 LGHNT, CDR2 FRNRAP. V gave up 6 bases and J gave up 15 bases; unmatched junction bases: 14. This CDR3 region has 13 residues. The DNA of the CDR3 is TGTGCTAGTGGCGGGCCGGGACTAATTTCCTTGTTCTTC. Amino acid sequence: CASGGPGLISLFF.

J is TRBJ1-2 and V is TRBV19, with 7 bases lining up with TRBD1. Trimming removed 6 bases from V and 4 bases from J; junction bases left unmatched: 5. The CDR3 extends over 13 amino acids. Germline CDR1 reads LNHDA; CDR2 reads SQIVND (reference sequence). In DNA form, the CDR3 reads TGTGCCAGTAGCCGACAGGGCACCTATGGCTACACCTTC. It codes for CASSRQGTYGYTF. Full variable domain (missing parts from reference TRBV19 and TRBJ1-2): DGGITQSPKYLFRKEGQNVTLSCEQNLNHDAMYWYRQDPGQGLRLIYYSQIVNDFQKGDIAEGYSVSREKKESFPLTVTSAQKNPTAFYLCASSRQGTYGYTFGSGTRLTVV.

The chain employs TRBV6-1 and TRBJ1-2; D remains ambiguous. From germline, CDR1 is MNHNS and CDR2 SASEGT. The CDR3 spans 13 residues. With 2 bases removed from V and 10 bases from J, the gap between germline ends came to 14 bases. The CDR3 here is CASSESGEIDYTF. The CDR3 bases are TGTGCCAGCAGTGAAAGTGGGGAGATCGACTACACCTTC.

In its sample, this clone was seen once. The chain carries TRBV19 and TRBJ1-6; 11 bases match TRBD1. The CDR3 covers 17 residues. The ends lost 5 bases at V and 6 bases at J; junction bases unmatched: 9. Germline V CDR1 and CDR2: LNHDA, SQIVND (reference sequence). The CDR3 bases are TGTGCCAGTAGTCCCGGGGACAGGGGGAGATTTAATTCACCCCTCCACTTT. Amino acid sequence: CASSPGDRGRFNSPLHF.

The CDR3 DNA reads TGTGCCAGCAGCTCGACTGGAGTCGAGCAGTACTTC. Protein sequence: CASSSTGVEQYF. The V call is TRBV11-2, the J call TRBJ2-7; no clear D gene. Germline V gives CDR1 SGHAT, CDR2 FQNNGV. Trimming pared 4 bases from V and 6 bases from J, leaving 10 bases between. CDR3 length: 12 residues.

The genes are TRBV7-2 and TRBJ2-3, with no clear D. Germline CDR1 SGHTA, CDR2 FQGNSA. Trimming removed 4 bases at V and 3 bases at J, with 5 bases between. The CDR3 runs to 12 residues. The CDR3 spells CASSYNTDTQYF. The CDR3 DNA follows: TGTGCCAGCAGCTATAATACAGATACGCAGTATTTT.

The chain recombines TRBV6-5 with TRBJ2-2, with 7 bases aligning to TRBD2. Germline-derived CDR1 and CDR2 are MNHEY and SVGAGI. The CDR3 has 14 residues. After removal of 4 bases from V and 6 bases from J, the junction contained 5 bases not matched to a gene. CDR3 residues: CASSFSLAAGELFF. In DNA, the CDR3 is TGTGCCAGCAGTTTTTCTCTAGCGGCCGGGGAGCTGTTTTTT.

This clone was seen only once. The same CDR3 can be traced to other DNA sequences in this sample. This sequence joins TRBV6-5 and TRBJ2-6; the D gene is possibly TRBD2 (6 bases). This CDR3 region has 16 residues. The ends were cut back, 0 bases at V and 0 bases at J, with 6 bases in the middle. Germline V lookup: CDR1 MNHEY, CDR2 SVGAGI. The CDR3 is CASSYSGGSGANVLTF. CDR3 nucleotide sequence: TGTGCCAGCAGTTACTCCGGGGGCTCTGGGGCCAACGTCCTGACTTTC.

The chain combines TRBV6-1 with TRBJ2-7; D gene uncertain. V was shortened by 5 bases and J by 3 bases, with 8 bases between the two germline ends. This CDR3 contains 12 residues. Germline CDR1 MNHNS, CDR2 SASEGT. CDR3 sequence (DNA): TGTGCCAGCAGTATCGACGGCTACGAGCAGTACTTC. Its translation: CASSIDGYEQYF.

The CDR3 reads CASTQTIAYEQYF. CDR3 in DNA: TGTGCCAGCACCCAGACAATCGCCTACGAGCAGTACTTC. This chain connects TRBV6-1 to TRBJ2-7; D uncertain. V was pared by 7 bases and J by 2 bases, with 12 bases between. The CDR3 runs to 13 residues. Per the germline V gene, CDR1 is MNHNS and CDR2 is SASEGT.

The chain links TRBV2 to TRBJ2-2; D is undetermined. Germline lookup yields CDR1 SNHLY and CDR2 FYNNEI. The CDR3 consists of 12 residues. V shed 1 base and J shed 5 bases, with 2 bases lying between them. The CDR3 bases are TGTGCCAGCAGTGAAGGGACCGGGGAGCTGTTTTTT. It translates to CASSEGTGELFF.

The chain employs TRBV6-1 and TRBJ1-2; no firm D call. This CDR3 contains 14 residues. The V and J ends lost 1 base and 5 bases respectively, with 11 bases between them. Germline V lookup: CDR1 MNHNS, CDR2 SASEGT. The CDR3 loop reads CASSEDRDGYGYTF. CDR3 in DNA: TGTGCCAGCAGTGAAGATCGGGATGGGTATGGCTACACCTTC.

The chain joins TRBV19 to TRBJ2-5; 11 nucleotides line up with TRBD1. CDR1 is LNHDA and CDR2 is SQIVND in the germline V gene (reference sequence). The trim removed 7 bases at V and 5 bases at J, leaving 6 bases unmatched. The CDR3 length is 14 residues. As DNA, the CDR3 is TGTGCCAGTACCCGGACAGGGGGCGCGGAGACCCAGTACTTC. Translated, it gives CASTRTGGAETQYF.

This sequence joins TRBV9 and TRBJ2-2; D is undetermined. The CDR3 is made up of 12 amino acids. V lost 1 base and J 5 bases, leaving 3 bases between the germline ends. Germline V gene data show CDR1 as SGDLS and CDR2 as YYNGEE. CDR3 protein: CASSVYTGELFF. For the CDR3, the DNA is TGTGCCAGCAGCGTATATACCGGGGAGCTGTTTTTT. Full variable domain (remainder filled in from reference TRBV9 and TRBJ2-2): DSGVTQTPKHLITATGQRVTLRCSPRSGDLSVYWYQQSLDQGLQFLIQYYNGEERAKGNILERFSAQQFPDLHSELNLSSLELGDSALYFCASSVYTGELFFGEGSRLTVL.

The chain combines TRBV7-6 with TRBJ1-5; TRBD1 is a possible D gene (5 bases). This CDR3 is built from 16 residues. V was pared by 1 base and J by 2 bases, with 12 bases between. Germline CDR1 SGHVS, CDR2 FNYEAQ. CDR3 sequence: CASSLGGDPRNQPQHF. The DNA for the CDR3 is TGTGCCAGCAGCTTAGGGGGGGACCCGCGCAATCAGCCCCAGCATTTT.

This chain joins TRBV30 and TRBJ2-3; TRBD1 might be the D (5 bases). The V gene's germline CDR1 is GTSNPN and CDR2 SVGIG (reference sequence). Trimming shortened V by 4 bases and J by 1 base, and 9 bases separated the two germline ends. CDR3 length: 13 amino acids. The CDR3 DNA is TGTGCCTGGACTAGGGGTGGCACAGATACGCAGTATTTT. Translated, it gives CAWTRGGTDTQYF.

Comments on this clone: One junction end does not reproduce the germline sequence, and a read error may be involved. The V gene is TRBV7-7, the J gene TRBJ1-3, with a weak D call TRBD1 (5 bases). The CDR3 has 13 residues. The germline gives CDR1 SSHAT, CDR2 FNYEAQ (reference sequence). Written as DNA, the CDR3 is TGTGCTAGCAGCTCGGGACCTCGAAACACCATATATTTT. Amino acids: CASSSGPRNTIYF.

This chain links TRBV19 with TRBJ2-5, with a possible D match to TRBD1 (6 bases). Germline CDR1 reads LNHDA; CDR2 reads SQIVND (reference sequence). Trimming pared 9 bases from V and 0 bases from J, leaving 11 bases between. This CDR3 contains 13 residues. The CDR3 sequence: CASRGLDQETQYF. CDR3 DNA: TGTGCCAGCAGGGGTCTAGACCAAGAGACCCAGTACTTC.

The genes are TRBV6-1 and TRBJ2-5; 7 bases are shared with TRBD1. The CDR3 covers 14 residues. The J segment lost 5 bases and the V segment lost 7 bases, leaving 10 bases of the junction unmatched. Germline V gives CDR1 MNHNS, CDR2 SASEGT. As DNA, the CDR3 is TGTGCCAGCACCCAGGACAGGAACGGGGAGACCCAGTACTTC. It yields the protein CASTQDRNGETQYF.

V and J are TRBV30 and TRBJ1-5, with no clear D. This CDR3 contains 14 residues. The germline gives CDR1 GTSNPN, CDR2 SVGIG (reference sequence). Trimming left V 0 bases short and J 1 base short, with 7 bases between. The CDR3 coding sequence is TGTGCCTGGAGTGTCGGAGACAGCAATCAGCCCCAGCATTTT. Its translation is CAWSVGDSNQPQHF.

V usage is TRBV11-1 and J usage is TRBJ2-7; D is perhaps TRBD1 (6 bases). The length of the CDR3 is 12 residues. V gave up 5 bases and J gave up 4 bases, with 9 bases separating them. The V gene's germline CDR1 is SGHAT and CDR2 FQDESV (reference sequence). The CDR3 sequence is CASSAQGYEQYF. The CDR3 nucleotides read TGTGCCAGCAGCGCACAGGGTTACGAGCAGTACTTC.

The rearrangement joins TRBV15 to TRBJ2-1; 10 bases match TRBD2. Germline values: CDR1 LNHNV, CDR2 YYDKDF (reference sequence). The CDR3 loop spans 16 amino acids. After removal of 5 bases from V and 4 bases from J, the junction contained 8 bases not matched to a gene. The CDR3, as DNA: TGTGCCACCAGCGGGAAAGGACTAGCGGCTTACAATGAGCAGTTCTTC. This translates into CATSGKGLAAYNEQFF.

The J gene is TRBJ2-2, the V gene TRBV19; TRBD1 is a possible D gene (6 bases). CDR3 length: 14 residues. The germline gives CDR1 LNHDA, CDR2 SQIVND (reference sequence). V lost 3 bases and J 6 bases, leaving 11 bases between the germline ends. The CDR3 bases are TGTGCCAGTAGTATTGGTGCAGGGGCCGGGGAGCTGTTTTTT. This codes for CASSIGAGAGELFF.

This sequence joins TRBV19 and TRBJ1-5; perhaps TRBD1 as D (6 bases). The CDR3 sequence is 13 residues long. From germline, CDR1 is LNHDA and CDR2 SQIVND (reference sequence). V lost 8 bases and J lost 3, with 11 bases in between. The CDR3 DNA reads TGTGCCAGTCGGGACAATTTCAATCAGCCCCAGCATTTT. Translation: CASRDNFNQPQHF.

This rearrangement joins TRBV14 to TRBJ2-5; weak D call: TRBD1 (6 bases). Trimming removed 1 base at V and 5 bases at J, with 14 bases between. This CDR3 region has 15 residues. Germline V gives CDR1 SGHDN, CDR2 FVKESK. DNA for the CDR3: TGTGCCAGCAGCCAAGTGACTGGGGGCCGGGAGACCCAGTACTTC. Protein product: CASSQVTGGRETQYF.

The gene calls are TRBV19 and TRBJ1-5; D unresolved. The V gene's germline CDR1 is LNHDA and CDR2 SQIVND (reference sequence). The CDR3 contains 15 residues. V was cut by 4 bases and J by 0 bases, with 10 bases left in between. The DNA of the CDR3 is TGTGCCAGTAGTACGGTACCAGGTAGCAATCAGCCCCAGCATTTT. Its translation is CASSTVPGSNQPQHF.

The chain links TRBV7-6 to TRBJ2-1; D call uncertain. CDR1 and CDR2 from the germline V gene are SGHVS and FNYEAQ. V lost 5 bases to trimming and J lost 11 bases, with 16 bases between them. The CDR3 has 13 amino acids. CDR3 amino acids: CASSPVNVGKQFF. CDR3 DNA: TGTGCCAGCAGCCCCGTTAACGTGGGGAAGCAGTTCTTC.

The rearrangement uses TRBV7-3 and TRBJ1-1, with D hard to call. The V gene lost 5 bases and the J gene lost 5 bases, with 15 bases spanning the gap. Germline values: CDR1 SGHTA, CDR2 FQGTGA. CDR3 length equals 14 residues. The CDR3: CASSESGVGTEAFF. CDR3 in DNA: TGTGCCAGCAGCGAAAGCGGGGTCGGGACTGAAGCTTTCTTT.